These 10 T cell receptor beta chains originate from one sample sequenced in a study of technical replicates of blood from a few donors. Assay: immunoSEQ multiplex PCR; the TCRdb copy retains only in-frame clones and omits some. The data show just over 80,000 clones, 90% to 95% seen once. Material: T cells isolated from PBMCs. All receptors derive from a human donor in good health.

The chain is built from TRBV19 and TRBJ2-3, with 8 bases identical to TRBD2. The CDR3 consists of 15 residues. Germline CDR1 and CDR2: LNHDA and SQIVND (reference sequence). The trim removed 8 bases at V and 0 bases at J, leaving 7 bases unmatched. In DNA, the CDR3 is TGTGCCAGTCTTAGCGGGGACTCTAGCACAGATACGCAGTATTTT. Translating it yields CASLSGDSSTDTQYF.

The V gene is TRBV30, the J gene TRBJ1-1, with a tentative D call TRBD1 (5 bases). Germline assignment: CDR1 GTSNPN and CDR2 SVGIG (reference sequence). The CDR3 runs 13 residues. Trimming shortened V by 1 base and J by 3 bases, and 9 bases separated the two germline ends. The CDR3 DNA reads as TGTGCCTGGAGTGAGGAGGGGTACACTGAAGCTTTCTTT. Residues: CAWSEEGYTEAFF.

The DNA for the CDR3 is TGTGCCAGCATGCTGACTAGCGGGAGTCTCAATGAGCAGTTCTTC. Amino acids: CASMLTSGSLNEQFF. The chain couples TRBV4-2 to TRBJ2-1, with TRBD2 matching over 12 bases. This CDR3 is built from 15 residues. Trimming removed 7 bases from V and 6 bases from J; junction bases left unmatched: 7. Germline lookup yields CDR1 LGHNA and CDR2 YNFKEQ.

The chain is built from TRBV30 and TRBJ2-7; TRBD2 agrees at 7 bases. V lost 4 bases, J lost 0 bases, and 6 bases stayed unmatched. The CDR3 loop spans 14 amino acids. Germline-derived CDR1 and CDR2 are GTSNPN and SVGIG (reference sequence). The DNA for the CDR3 is TGTGCCTGGACGCCAGGCGGGAGCTCCTACGAGCAGTACTTC. As protein: CAWTPGGSSYEQYF.

V usage is TRBV28 and J usage is TRBJ2-2; a weak D match, TRBD1 (6 bases). With 5 bases removed from V and 1 base from J, the gap between germline ends came to 14 bases. Germline CDR1 and CDR2: MDHEN and SYDVKM. The CDR3 is 16 residues long. This CDR3 is CASSTREDRNTGELFF. Written as DNA, the CDR3 is TGTGCCAGCAGTACACGCGAGGACAGGAACACCGGGGAGCTGTTTTTT.

The chain joins TRBV29-1 to TRBJ2-7; 7 bases agree with TRBD2. With 6 bases clipped from V and 3 bases from J, the junction kept 8 bases outside the gene matches. This CDR3 spans 13 amino acids. Germline V CDR1 and CDR2: SQVTM, ANQGSEA. The CDR3: CSVAGGMGYEQYF. The CDR3 bases are TGCAGCGTCGCCGGGGGGATGGGCTACGAGCAGTACTTC.

The chain joins TRBV6-1 to TRBJ1-1; possible D gene TRBD1, 5 bases. Germline CDR1 is MNHNS and CDR2 is SASEGT. The CDR3 has 12 residues. With 6 bases removed from V and 6 bases from J, the gap between germline ends came to 11 bases. The CDR3 loop is CASRNRYSEAFF. The CDR3 nucleotides read TGTGCCAGCAGAAACAGGTACTCTGAAGCTTTCTTT.

The chain recombines TRBV5-4 with TRBJ2-7, with 13 bases identical to TRBD2. This CDR3 comprises 16 residues. V lost 0 bases and J lost 4; bases outside the gene matches: 4. Germline V lookup: CDR1 SGHNT, CDR2 YYREEE (reference sequence). The CDR3 reads CASSLVGTSGTYEQYF. The DNA for the CDR3 is TGTGCCAGCAGCTTGGTGGGGACTAGCGGGACATACGAGCAGTACTTC.

This rearrangement joins TRBV10-3 to TRBJ2-4; TRBD2 agrees at 10 bases. J gave up 8 bases and V 0 bases, and 1 base lay outside the gene matches. CDR3 length equals 14 residues. Germline V lookup: CDR1 ENHRY, CDR2 SYGVKD. The CDR3 spells CAISESLAGDIQYF. As DNA, the CDR3 is TGTGCCATCAGTGAGTCGCTAGCGGGAGACATTCAGTACTTC.

This clone occurred once. This chain joins TRBV5-1 and TRBJ1-5, with D possibly TRBD1 on 6 matching bases. V was pared by 0 bases and J by 5 bases, with 9 bases between. CDR1 is SGHRS, CDR2 YFSETQ, per germline. The CDR3 is 14 residues long. The CDR3 reads CASSLGPGDQPQHF. CDR3 DNA sequence: TGCGCCAGCAGCTTGGGGCCAGGGGATCAGCCCCAGCATTTT.